This passage covers 32 T cell receptor beta chains from one sample sequenced in a study of T cell responses to AZD1222 COVID-19 vaccine. Profiling relied on immunoSEQ multiplex PCR, and the TCRdb table lists in-frame clones only, not all of them. The sample shows about 110,000 clones, 87% of them seen only once. The sample here was peripheral blood, taken on day 0 of AZD1222 vaccination. Receptors originate from an adult in good health.

The rearrangement uses TRBV2 and TRBJ2-6, with D possibly matching TRBD1 (5 bases). This CDR3 spans 15 amino acids. Germline V CDR1 and CDR2: SNHLY, FYNNEI. V lost 4 bases and J 0 bases, leaving 7 bases between the germline ends. CDR3 amino acids: CASSARGSGANVLTF. CDR3 DNA: TGTGCCAGCAGTGCAAGGGGCTCTGGGGCCAACGTCCTGACTTTC.

The V gene is TRBV29-1, the J gene TRBJ1-2; D unresolved. CDR1 and CDR2 (germline): SQVTM, ANQGSEA. V dropped 3 bases and J dropped 2 bases, with 10 bases sitting between them. CDR3 length: 13 residues. The chain's CDR3 is CSVDGQANYGYTF. The CDR3 bases are TGCAGCGTTGACGGTCAGGCGAACTATGGCTACACCTTC.

The V gene is TRBV9, the J gene TRBJ2-3; 9 bases fit TRBD2. The length of the CDR3 is 17 residues. V lost 1 base to trimming and J lost 0 bases; unmatched junction nucleotides: 6. Germline CDR1 SGDLS, CDR2 YYNGEE. The CDR3 DNA follows: TGTGCCAGCAGCGTAAGGGGACTAGCTTCGAGCACAGATACGCAGTATTTT. It encodes CASSVRGLASSTDTQYF.

The J gene is TRBJ2-2, the V gene TRBV18; weak D call: TRBD2 (6 bases). The CDR3 has 14 amino acids. V was trimmed by 1 base and J by 5 bases, leaving 8 bases between them. Germline CDR1 is KGHSH and CDR2 is LQKENI. The CDR3 loop reads CASSPRSGTGELFF. The CDR3 nucleotides are TGTGCCAGCTCACCACGCAGCGGGACCGGGGAGCTGTTTTTT.

The chain is built from TRBV12-3 or TRBV12-4 and TRBJ1-6; perhaps TRBD1 as D (5 bases). This CDR3 comprises 13 residues. Trimming shortened V by 5 bases and J by 9 bases, and 11 bases separated the two germline ends. CDR3 in DNA: TGTGCCAGCAGTGATCAGGGCGCTTCACCCCTCCACTTT. It codes for CASSDQGASPLHF.

The chain carries TRBV18 and TRBJ1-1; D unclear. The germline V gene has CDR1 KGHSH and CDR2 LQKENI. V was cut by 3 bases and J by 7 bases, with 18 bases left in between. This CDR3 has 15 amino acids. This CDR3 is CASSPGGFTVDEAFF. The CDR3 region has the DNA TGTGCCAGCTCACCGGGAGGTTTCACAGTAGATGAAGCTTTCTTT.

This chain links TRBV4-1 with TRBJ2-7; 7 bases align to TRBD1. The V gene's germline CDR1 is MGHRA and CDR2 YSYEKL. CDR3 length: 17 residues. After removal of 1 base from V and 3 bases from J, the junction contained 12 bases not matched to a gene. CDR3 DNA sequence: TGCGCCAGCAGCCAAGGGGTTCGACAGGGAAAAGGCTACGAGCAGTACTTC. This translates into CASSQGVRQGKGYEQYF.

This chain's CDR3 is CATSRDTNNSPLHF. CDR3 DNA sequence: TGTGCCACCAGCAGAGACACGAATAATTCACCCCTCCACTTT. The chain uses TRBV15 and TRBJ1-6; no firm D call. The CDR3 is 14 amino acids. The V gene's germline CDR1 is LNHNV and CDR2 YYDKDF (reference sequence). Trimming took 0 bases from V and 5 from J, leaving 5 bases between them.

This chain uses TRBV3-1 (or the pseudogene TRBV3-2) with TRBJ2-2; tentatively, D is TRBD2 (6 bases). Germline-derived CDR1 and CDR2 are LGHDT and YNNKEL (reference sequence). The V end was cut by 0 bases, the J end by 13 bases, with 18 bases between. This CDR3 contains 15 residues. The CDR3 here is CASSQDGASAGGLFF. Here the CDR3 DNA reads TGTGCCAGCAGCCAAGATGGGGCGTCAGCGGGCGGGCTGTTTTTT.

J is TRBJ2-7 and V is TRBV19, with D possibly matching TRBD2 (5 bases). CDR1 and CDR2 from the germline V gene are LNHDA and SQIVND (reference sequence). Trimming removed 2 bases at V and 1 base at J, with 12 bases between. The CDR3 is 15 residues long. In DNA form, the CDR3 reads TGTGCCAGTAGTATATGGGCAGGAGGTTCCTACGAGCAGTACTTC. This encodes CASSIWAGGSYEQYF.

V is TRBV27 and J is TRBJ2-1; TRBD1 agrees at 12 bases. V shed 8 bases and J 0 bases; nucleotides not matched to a gene: 5. Germline CDR1 is MNHEY and CDR2 is SMNVEV (reference sequence). The CDR3 is 16 amino acids. The CDR3 reads CASGTGGKGSYNEQFF. As DNA, the CDR3 is TGTGCCAGCGGGACAGGGGGCAAAGGCTCCTACAATGAGCAGTTCTTC.

The gene calls are TRBV9 and TRBJ2-2, with TRBD2 matching over 9 bases. The CDR3 runs 17 residues. Trimming cost V 3 bases and J 2 bases; bases outside gene matches: 8. Germline CDR1 reads SGDLS; CDR2 reads YYNGEE. The CDR3 is CASSDLAGTVNTGELFF. CDR3 in DNA: TGTGCCAGCAGCGACCTAGCGGGGACTGTCAACACCGGGGAGCTGTTTTTT. Drawing the rest from reference TRBV9 and TRBJ2-2, the complete variable domain is DSGVTQTPKHLITATGQRVTLRCSPRSGDLSVYWYQQSLDQGLQFLIQYYNGEERAKGNILERFSAQQFPDLHSELNLSSLELGDSALYFCASSDLAGTVNTGELFFGEGSRLTVL.

V gene TRBV7-6 combines with J gene TRBJ2-2, with TRBD1 matching 7 bases. Germline lookup yields CDR1 SGHVS and CDR2 FNYEAQ. V lost 5 bases to trimming and J lost 1 base; unmatched junction nucleotides: 4. The CDR3 is 15 residues long. This chain's CDR3 is CASSQRTGNTGELFF. For the CDR3, the DNA is TGTGCCAGCAGCCAACGGACAGGGAACACCGGGGAGCTGTTTTTT.

The rearrangement joins TRBV4-1 to TRBJ2-1; 10 bases line up with TRBD2. V lost 4 bases to trimming and J lost 8 bases; unmatched junction nucleotides: 8. This CDR3 region has 15 residues. In germline, CDR1 is MGHRA, CDR2 YSYEKL. The CDR3 is CASSPLAGVRHEQFF. The CDR3 DNA reads TGCGCCAGCAGCCCCCTAGCGGGAGTCAGGCATGAGCAGTTCTTC.

This chain joins TRBV11-2 and TRBJ1-1; TRBD1 agrees at 7 bases. With V trimmed by 4 bases and J by 1 base, 0 bases remained unmatched. The CDR3 loop spans 13 amino acids. The germline V gene encodes CDR1 SGHAT and CDR2 FQNNGV. The CDR3 spells CASSYRGNTEAFF. The CDR3 DNA reads TGTGCCAGCAGCTACAGGGGGAACACTGAAGCTTTCTTT.

The chain joins TRBV4-3 to TRBJ2-1, with 10 bases lining up with TRBD2. CDR1 and CDR2 (germline): LGHNA, YSLEER. The CDR3 is made up of 15 amino acids. The V and J ends lost 0 bases and 6 bases, in that order; junction bases with no gene match: 2. The CDR3 DNA follows: TGCGCCAGCAGCCAAGAACTAGCGGGACCCAATGAGCAGTTCTTC. Protein product: CASSQELAGPNEQFF.

The V and J genes are TRBV4-2 and TRBJ2-2; 15 bases match TRBD2. This CDR3 contains 19 residues. In germline, CDR1 is LGHNA, CDR2 YNFKEQ. V shed 7 bases and J 3 bases; nucleotides not matched to a gene: 12. CDR3 nucleotides: TGTGCCAGCAACGCTATAGGGGGACTAGCGGGGGGACACACCGGGGAGCTGTTTTTT. The encoded protein is CASNAIGGLAGGHTGELFF.

The rearrangement uses TRBV4-3 and TRBJ2-7; D call uncertain. V lost 0 bases and J 2 bases, leaving 8 bases between the germline ends. CDR1 LGHNA and CDR2 YSLEER come from the germline V gene. The CDR3 has 14 amino acids. The CDR3 spells CASSQDNSPYEQYF. The CDR3 DNA reads as TGCGCCAGCAGCCAAGATAACAGCCCCTACGAGCAGTACTTC.

J is TRBJ1-2 and V is TRBV29-1; 9 nucleotides align to TRBD1. Unmatched junction bases numbered 11, after V lost 6 bases and J lost 0 bases. The CDR3 sequence is 16 residues long. Germline lookup yields CDR1 SQVTM and CDR2 ANQGSEA. Here the CDR3 DNA reads TGCAGCGTGTTGCCCCGGGACAGGGTTTCTAACTATGGCTACACCTTC. This gives the protein CSVLPRDRVSNYGYTF.

The CDR3 bases are TGTGCCAGCAGCTGGCGAGAGAACACTGAAGCTTTCTTT. It translates to CASSWRENTEAFF. This chain joins TRBV7-8 and TRBJ1-1; D is ambiguous. V gave up 4 bases and J gave up 1 base, with 7 bases separating them. This CDR3 comprises 13 residues. Germline V gene sequence: CDR1 SGHVS, CDR2 FQNEAQ. Together with reference TRBV7-8 and TRBJ1-1, the CDR3 gives the full variable domain: GAGVSQSPRYKVAKRGQDVALRCDPISGHVSLFWYQQALGQGPEFLTYFQNEAQLDKSGLPSDRFFAERPEGSVSTLKIQRTQQEDSAVYLCASSWRENTEAFFGQGTRLTVV.

This clone has only one observation. V gene TRBV27 combines with J gene TRBJ2-3; TRBD2 might be the D (6 bases). Trimming removed 3 bases at V and 3 bases at J, with 7 bases between. Germline values: CDR1 MNHEY, CDR2 SMNVEV (reference sequence). The CDR3 length is 13 residues. The CDR3 region is CASSFRGTDTQYF. The CDR3 DNA is TGTGCCAGCAGTTTTCGGGGGACAGATACGCAGTATTTT.

The chain is built from TRBV7-2 and TRBJ2-7; the D gene could be TRBD1 or TRBD2 (5 bases each). Between the trimmed V and J ends, which lost 5 bases and 2 bases, there was a span of 13 bases. This CDR3 is 14 amino acids long. The germline V gene has CDR1 SGHTA and CDR2 FQGNSA. The CDR3 coding sequence is TGTGCCAGCAGCGGTCGGGACGCACCCTACGAGCAGTACTTC. Its translation: CASSGRDAPYEQYF.

The rearrangement uses TRBV5-1 and TRBJ1-2; 8 positions match TRBD1. J lost 7 bases, V lost 5 bases, and 4 bases had no gene match. CDR1 and CDR2 (germline): SGHRS, YFSETQ. The length of the CDR3 is 12 residues. In DNA form, the CDR3 reads TGCGCCAGCAGGACAGGGGACAGTGGCTACACCTTC. Amino acids: CASRTGDSGYTF. The variable domain in full, with the rest retrieved from reference TRBV5-1 and TRBJ1-2, is KAGVTQTPRYLIKTRGQQVTLSCSPISGHRSVSWYQQTPGQGLQFLFEYFSETQRNKGNFPGRFSGRQFSNSRSEMNVSTLELGDSALYLCASRTGDSGYTFGSGTRLTVV.

The chain joins TRBV25-1 to TRBJ2-5, with D possibly being TRBD2 (6 bases). The CDR3 is made up of 13 amino acids. V was clipped by 4 bases and J by 4 bases, with 10 bases between them. From germline, CDR1 is MGHDK and CDR2 SYGVNS. The CDR3 DNA follows: TGTGCCAGCAGTGCGGCGGGGCGAGAGACCCAGTACTTC. It specifies CASSAAGRETQYF.

The chain is built from TRBV5-1 and TRBJ2-1; TRBD2 matches at 11 bases. This CDR3 contains 15 residues. The germline V gene encodes CDR1 SGHRS and CDR2 YFSETQ. Trimming at V came to 4 bases and at J to 4 bases, leaving 4 bases not matched to a gene. CDR3 coding DNA: TGCGCCAGCAGCCCGGGACTAGCGGCTTACAATGAGCAGTTCTTC. It encodes CASSPGLAAYNEQFF.

The genes are TRBV7-8 and TRBJ1-5; tentatively, D is TRBD1 (5 bases). The CDR3 has 16 residues. The V gene lost 3 bases and the J gene lost 2 bases, with 14 bases spanning the gap. The germline V gene has CDR1 SGHVS and CDR2 FQNEAQ. The chain's CDR3 is CASSFGGDSRNQPQHF. CDR3 DNA sequence: TGTGCCAGCAGCTTCGGGGGGGATAGTCGCAATCAGCCCCAGCATTTT.

V gene TRBV2 combines with J gene TRBJ2-7; 9 bases are a match to TRBD1. Germline-derived CDR1 and CDR2 are SNHLY and FYNNEI. The CDR3 spans 13 residues. V lost 9 bases and J lost 6; bases outside the gene matches: 9. CDR3: CASGRDRGSEQYF. CDR3 nucleotide sequence: TGTGCCAGTGGAAGAGACAGGGGGTCCGAGCAGTACTTC.

The table lists this clone with a few counts. The J gene is TRBJ1-2, the V gene TRBV2; 7 bases are a match to TRBD1. Germline lookup yields CDR1 SNHLY and CDR2 FYNNEI. With 4 bases clipped from V and 5 bases from J, the junction kept 13 bases outside the gene matches. The CDR3 has 16 residues. The CDR3 bases are TGTGCCAGCAGTGCACCAGGGGGGGGCGCTGGGTATGGCTACACCTTC. Protein sequence: CASSAPGGGAGYGYTF.

The chain carries TRBV27 and TRBJ1-2; D unclear. Trimming removed 3 bases from V and 1 base from J, with 9 bases in between. This CDR3 is built from 14 residues. In germline, CDR1 is MNHEY, CDR2 SMNVEV (reference sequence). The CDR3 spells CASSFQWGNYGYTF. The DNA of the CDR3 is TGTGCCAGCAGTTTCCAGTGGGGTAACTATGGCTACACCTTC.

This rearrangement joins TRBV11-2 to TRBJ2-1; tentatively, D is TRBD1 or TRBD2 (5 bases each). CDR3 size: 14 residues. V lost 1 base and J 9 bases, leaving 13 bases between the germline ends. CDR1 is SGHAT and CDR2 is FQNNGV in the germline V gene. The CDR3 here is CASSLVRGGGEQFF. The CDR3 DNA reads TGTGCCAGCAGCTTAGTCCGTGGTGGGGGTGAGCAGTTCTTC. The variable domain in full, with the rest retrieved from reference TRBV11-2 and TRBJ2-1, is EAGVAQSPRYKIIEKRQSVAFWCNPISGHATLYWYQQILGQGPKLLIQFQNNGVVDDSQLPKDRFSAERLKGVDSTLKIQPAKLEDSAVYLCASSLVRGGGEQFFGPGTRLTVL.

This chain joins TRBV5-1 and TRBJ2-5; TRBD1 might be the D (5 bases). V lost 4 bases to trimming and J lost 1 base, with 11 bases between them. CDR3 length: 14 residues. Germline V gene lookup returns CDR1 SGHRS and CDR2 YFSETQ. The CDR3: CASSQTQGQETQYF. CDR3 in DNA: TGCGCCAGCAGCCAGACTCAGGGCCAAGAGACCCAGTACTTC.

This sequence joins TRBV29-1 and TRBJ1-2; 8 positions match TRBD1. This CDR3 comprises 11 residues. V trimming: 0 bases; J trimming: 13 bases; junction bases outside the gene matches: 4. Germline CDR1 SQVTM, CDR2 ANQGSEA. CDR3 nucleotides: TGCAGCGTTGAAGAGTCTCAGGGGGCCACCTTC. Its translation: CSVEESQGATF.